The TCR beta chain described here comes from a study of T-cell memory formation after mild COVID-19. Study observations and caveats: Contracting CD4+ clones lay largely in CM and EM, with CD8+ ones residing in EMRA. Pre-infection memory held some responding clones, suggesting pre-existing cross-reactive T cells responded.

This clonotype came up a few times. The target antigen is unknown. MiXCR was run by TCRdb on the 5' RACE reads, yielding one entry per CDR3 protein. The data hold hundreds of thousands of distinct CDR3 sequences, with about 18% observed a single time. The clonotype was recovered from an adult woman who had mild COVID-19 (a few samples of this study predate the infection). Cell type and time point are not known. Source material: PBMCs or a T cell subset sorted from them (not recorded which).

The CDR3 reads CASSPGAWDRVYEQYF. CDR3 bases: TGTGCCAGCAGCCCCGGCGCCTGGGACAGGGTCTACGAGCAGTACTTC. The V call is TRBV12-3 or TRBV12-4, the J call TRBJ2-7; 9 bases fit TRBD1. With V trimmed by 6 bases and J by 3 bases, 12 bases remained unmatched. This CDR3 has 16 residues.